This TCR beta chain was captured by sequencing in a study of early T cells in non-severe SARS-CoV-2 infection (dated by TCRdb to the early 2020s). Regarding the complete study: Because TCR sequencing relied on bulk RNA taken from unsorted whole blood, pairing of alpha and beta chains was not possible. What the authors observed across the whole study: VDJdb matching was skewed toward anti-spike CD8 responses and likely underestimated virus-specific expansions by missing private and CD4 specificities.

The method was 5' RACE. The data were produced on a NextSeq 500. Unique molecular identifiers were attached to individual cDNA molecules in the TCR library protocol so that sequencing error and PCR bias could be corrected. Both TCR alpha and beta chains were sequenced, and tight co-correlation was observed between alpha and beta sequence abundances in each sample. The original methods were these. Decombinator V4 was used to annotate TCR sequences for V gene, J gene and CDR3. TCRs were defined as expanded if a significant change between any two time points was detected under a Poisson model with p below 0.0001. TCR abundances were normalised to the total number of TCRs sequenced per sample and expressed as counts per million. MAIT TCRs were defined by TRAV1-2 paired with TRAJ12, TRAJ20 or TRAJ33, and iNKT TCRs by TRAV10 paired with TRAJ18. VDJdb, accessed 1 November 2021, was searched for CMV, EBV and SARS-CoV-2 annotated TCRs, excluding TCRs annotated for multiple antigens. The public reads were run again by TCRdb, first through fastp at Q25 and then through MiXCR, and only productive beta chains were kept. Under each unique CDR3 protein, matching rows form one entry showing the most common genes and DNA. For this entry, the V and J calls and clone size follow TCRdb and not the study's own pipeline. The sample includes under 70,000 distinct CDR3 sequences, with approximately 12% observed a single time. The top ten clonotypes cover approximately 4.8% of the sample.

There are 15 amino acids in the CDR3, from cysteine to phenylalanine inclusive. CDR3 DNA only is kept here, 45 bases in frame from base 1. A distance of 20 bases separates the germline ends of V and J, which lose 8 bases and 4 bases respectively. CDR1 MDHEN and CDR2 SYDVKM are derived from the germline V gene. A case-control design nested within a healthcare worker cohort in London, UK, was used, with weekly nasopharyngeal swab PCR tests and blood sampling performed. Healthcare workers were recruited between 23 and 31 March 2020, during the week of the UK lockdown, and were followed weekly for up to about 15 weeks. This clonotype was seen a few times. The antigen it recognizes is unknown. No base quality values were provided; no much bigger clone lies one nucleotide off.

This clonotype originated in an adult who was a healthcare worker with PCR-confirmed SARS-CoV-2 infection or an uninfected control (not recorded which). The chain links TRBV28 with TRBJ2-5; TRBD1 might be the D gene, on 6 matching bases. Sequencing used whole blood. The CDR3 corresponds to CASGPDMGASETQYF. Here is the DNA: TGTGCCAGCGGACCCGACATGGGGGCGTCAGAGACCCAGTACTTC.